This T cell receptor beta chain originates from a study of PD-1 blockade in classical Hodgkin lymphoma. Each and every patient relapsed after autologous stem cell transplantation, and patients got differing brentuximab vedotin exposure. Germline V CDR1 and CDR2: SGHVS, FQNEAQ. The CDR3 has 13 residues. V shed 3 bases and J shed 2 bases, with 7 bases lying between them. Generated by immunoSEQ multiplex PCR, the TCRdb table keeps only in-frame clones and is missing some. The table includes 20,000 to 25,000 clones, less than 85% detected once. Specimen: peripheral blood mononuclear cells (PBMCs), collected before the second cycle of nivolumab. The clonotype comes from a human donor with classical Hodgkin lymphoma. The chain joins TRBV7-8 to TRBJ2-5; D is unresolved. The CDR3 DNA sequence: TGTGCCAGCAGCTTTTTTGCTCAAGAGACCCAGTACTTC. Amino acid sequence: CASSFFAQETQYF. Based on the CDR3 plus reference TRBV7-8 and TRBJ2-5, the full variable domain is GAGVSQSPRYKVAKRGQDVALRCDPISGHVSLFWYQQALGQGPEFLTYFQNEAQLDKSGLPSDRFFAERPEGSVSTLKIQRTQQEDSAVYLCASSFFAQETQYFGPGTRLLVL.